This TCR beta chain was retrieved from a study of cytomegalovirus exposure and HLA in healthy donors. Remarks on this clone: The target antigen is unknown.

The PCR had 60 Vbeta and 13 Jbeta primers. Assay: immunoSEQ multiplex PCR; the TCRdb copy retains only in-frame clones and omits some. The sample shows 95,000 to 130,000 clones, 81% of them seen only once. Germline-derived CDR1 and CDR2 are SGHDT and YYEEEE. Trimming shortened V by 3 bases and J by 6 bases, and 15 bases separated the two germline ends. The CDR3 loop spans 15 amino acids. Study-level results: Among donors in an Asian-associated ancestry cluster, a later analysis reportedly found fewer N-insertions than the roughly 650-donor mean.

Sequencing was performed on PBMCs. V and J are TRBV5-6 and TRBJ1-4; possibly TRBD1 for D (5 bases). This TCR came from a woman in her 30s in good health and CMV-seronegative. The CDR3 region is CASSSAWQGDEKLFF. The CDR3 region has the DNA TGTGCCAGCAGCTCCGCTTGGCAGGGTGATGAAAAACTGTTTTTT.